This T cell receptor beta chain stems from a study of PD-L1 blockade in urothelial cancer. Study background: At 3 weeks (second dose) and 6 weeks after starting treatment, blood was analyzed.

The sample's time point: pretreatment peripheral blood. V lost 3 bases and J lost 2, with 16 bases in between. The CDR3 sequence is 16 residues long. Germline V gene lookup returns CDR1 KGHSH and CDR2 LQKENI. Data came from immunoSEQ multiplex PCR; TCRdb stores just in-frame clones and leaves some out. The sample carries fewer than 100,000 clones, around four fifths recorded once. The V and J genes are TRBV18 and TRBJ2-5, with D tentatively TRBD1 (5 bases). The specimen was PBMCs, collected around atezolizumab (anti-PD-L1) treatment. The source of this sequence is a middle-aged man with urothelial cancer. The CDR3 DNA sequence: TGTGCCAGCTCACCTCCCAGGGTGTCGGATCAAGAGACCCAGTACTTC. This encodes CASSPPRVSDQETQYF.